The sample holds a few counts of the clone carrying this T cell receptor (beta chain). The data stem from a study of CD8+ T cells in alopecia areata. The treatment was: oral pan-JAK inhibitor, 5-10 mg twice daily. There are 16 residues in the CDR3. Germline CDR1 SGHRS, CDR2 YFSETQ. V was trimmed by 2 bases and J by 0 bases, leaving 15 bases between them. RNA, once extracted, was reverse transcribed into cDNA for use as the sequencing template. Sequencing was performed with immunoSEQ multiplex PCR; in TCRdb, only in-frame clones are kept and a portion is missing. The profile shows some 200,000 clones, 58% of them singletons.

The specimen comprised CD4+ T cells sorted from blood, sampled at week 24, from a patient treated with tofacitinib. The TCR was taken from a human donor with alopecia areata. V usage is TRBV5-1 and J usage is TRBJ2-7; TRBD1 is a possible D gene (6 bases). CDR3 in amino acids: CASSFLGADSSYEQYF. The CDR3 DNA reads as TGCGCCAGCAGCTTCCTGGGGGCAGACAGCTCCTACGAGCAGTACTTC. The full variable domain, in which reference TRBV5-1 and TRBJ2-7 provide the parts outside the CDR3, is KAGVTQTPRYLIKTRGQQVTLSCSPISGHRSVSWYQQTPGQGLQFLFEYFSETQRNKGNFPGRFSGRQFSNSRSEMNVSTLELGDSALYLCASSFLGADSSYEQYFGPGTRLTVT.